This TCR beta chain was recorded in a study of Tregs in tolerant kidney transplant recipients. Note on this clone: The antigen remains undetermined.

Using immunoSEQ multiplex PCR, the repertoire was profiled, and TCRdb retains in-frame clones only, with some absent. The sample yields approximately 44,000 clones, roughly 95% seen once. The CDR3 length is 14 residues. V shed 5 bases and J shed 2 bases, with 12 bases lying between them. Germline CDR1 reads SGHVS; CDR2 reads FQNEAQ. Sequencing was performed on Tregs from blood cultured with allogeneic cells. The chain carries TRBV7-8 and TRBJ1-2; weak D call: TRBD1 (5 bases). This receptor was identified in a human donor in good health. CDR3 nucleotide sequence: TGTGCCAGCAGCGCCCAGGGTCACAACTATGGCTACACCTTC. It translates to CASSAQGHNYGYTF.